These T cell receptor beta chains were read from a single sample in a study of blood T cell repertoires in COVID-19. TCRdb's table, derived via immunoSEQ multiplex PCR, lists solely in-frame clones and lacks some. The sample holds some 180,000 clones, approximately 90% seen once. Source material: peripheral blood. Receptors were obtained from a man aged 18 to 35 with COVID-19, enrolled during active disease. Each CDR3 is given with its conserved first and last residue. The order of the fields is V gene, D gene, J gene, clone size, CDR3 DNA, CDR3 protein. A D gene is named only where the DNA matches it firmly. Rows give clone size only sometimes, using once, few, many, or a class for an expanded clone.

V: TRBV11-3
D: .
J: TRBJ2-7
size: once
DNA: TGTGCCAGCAGCTTATGGTCAGGTTCCTACGAGCAGTACTTC
CDR3: CASSLWSGSYEQYF

V: TRBV9
D: .
J: TRBJ2-4
size: .
DNA: TGTGCCAGCAGCCCCTCGACAGGTCTAGCCAAAAACATTCAGTACTTC
CDR3: CASSPSTGLAKNIQYF

V: TRBV7-9
D: TRBD1
J: TRBJ2-1
size: once
DNA: TGTGCCAGCAGCCCCCAAGGACAGGGGACGAAGGACAATGAGCAGTTCTTC
CDR3: CASSPQGQGTKDNEQFF

V: TRBV7-2
D: TRBD2
J: TRBJ2-4
size: .
DNA: TGTGCCAGCAGCTTAATAATTGGGACTAGCGGGAGGACGAACATTCAGTACTTC
CDR3: CASSLIIGTSGRTNIQYF

V: TRBV11-3
D: TRBD2
J: TRBJ2-3
size: .
DNA: TGTGCCAGCAGCTCAGCGGGAGGGACAGATACGCAGTATTTT
CDR3: CASSSAGGTDTQYF

V: TRBV7-2
D: TRBD2
J: TRBJ2-1
size: .
DNA: TGTGCCAGCAGCTACACTAGCGGGAGCCGCTTTGAGCAGTTCTTC
CDR3: CASSYTSGSRFEQFF

V: TRBV5-1
D: .
J: TRBJ1-4
size: .
DNA: TGCGCCAGCAGCCCCGGGACACCGAATGAAAAACTGCTTTTT
CDR3: CASSPGTPNEKLLF

V: TRBV27
D: .
J: TRBJ2-7
size: .
DNA: TGTGCCAGCAGTTTGAAGCGAGGGTACGAGCAGTACTTC
CDR3: CASSLKRGYEQYF

V: TRBV28
D: TRBD2
J: TRBJ2-1
size: .
DNA: TGTGCCAGCAGCCCAATTATGACTAGCGGGAGGGCCGGCTACAATGAGCAGTTCTTC
CDR3: CASSPIMTSGRAGYNEQFF

V: TRBV7-2
D: TRBD1
J: TRBJ1-1
size: .
DNA: TGTGCCAGCAGCTTAATACTTGTGGCAGGGACAGTACCGAACACTGAAGCTTTCTTT
CDR3: CASSLILVAGTVPNTEAFF

V: TRBV9
D: .
J: TRBJ2-7
size: .
DNA: TGTGCCAGCAGCTCGACAGACGAGCAGTACTTC
CDR3: CASSSTDEQYF

V: TRBV29-1
D: TRBD1
J: TRBJ1-2
size: .
DNA: TGCAGCGTTGGGGCGGGACAGGTCAGCTATGGCTACACCTTC
CDR3: CSVGAGQVSYGYTF

V: TRBV7-2
D: TRBD2
J: TRBJ2-7
size: .
DNA: TGTGCCAGCAGCCGTGGACTAGCACCCTACGAGCAGTACTTC
CDR3: CASSRGLAPYEQYF

V: TRBV2
D: TRBD2
J: TRBJ2-7
size: .
DNA: TGTGCCAGCAGTGAACTAATGGGGGGGAGCCAGCAGTACTTC
CDR3: CASSELMGGSQQYF

V: TRBV9
D: TRBD1
J: TRBJ1-2
size: .
DNA: TGTGCCAGCAGCGAGGGGGCAGGGGAATATGGCTACACCTTC
CDR3: CASSEGAGEYGYTF

V: TRBV27
D: TRBD2
J: TRBJ2-3
size: .
DNA: TGTGCCAGCAGTCCCAGACTAGCGGGAATGTTTACAGATACGCAGTATTTT
CDR3: CASSPRLAGMFTDTQYF

V: TRBV5-4
D: .
J: TRBJ1-3
size: .
DNA: TGTGCCAGCAGCTTGGCCAACAGGGTGGACACCATATATTTT
CDR3: CASSLANRVDTIYF

V: TRBV6-2/TRBV6-3
D: .
J: TRBJ2-3
size: .
DNA: TGTGCCAGCAGTTATTCGGATACGCAGTATTTT
CDR3: CASSYSDTQYF

V: TRBV19
D: .
J: TRBJ2-1
size: .
DNA: TGTGCCAGTAGTATAGGAGGCCTAAATAATGAGCAGTTCTTC
CDR3: CASSIGGLNNEQFF

V: TRBV28
D: .
J: TRBJ1-2
size: .
DNA: TGTGCCAGCAGAAGAGGCCTAGGCTACACCTTC
CDR3: CASRRGLGYTF

V: TRBV4-1
D: .
J: TRBJ1-1
size: .
DNA: TGCGCCAGCAGCCCCGGAGCGGTGAACACTGAAGCTTTCTTT
CDR3: CASSPGAVNTEAFF

V: TRBV6-2/TRBV6-3
D: TRBD2
J: TRBJ2-1
size: .
DNA: TGTGCCAGCAGTCCACTAGCGGGAGGGCCAGGTCCCTACAATGAGCAGTTCTTC
CDR3: CASSPLAGGPGPYNEQFF

V: TRBV5-1
D: .
J: TRBJ2-1
size: .
DNA: TGCGCCAGCAGCTTGATTGGGGGCGCGGGCTACAATGAGCAGTTCTTC
CDR3: CASSLIGGAGYNEQFF

V: TRBV4-2
D: TRBD2
J: TRBJ2-2
size: .
DNA: TGTGCCAGCGGCCTAGCGGGAGGGCCCAGCCCCGGGGAGCTGTTTTTT
CDR3: CASGLAGGPSPGELFF

V: TRBV7-8
D: .
J: TRBJ1-5
size: .
DNA: TGTGCCAGCAGCTCCCGGGTAGCCGTAGAGCCCCAGCATTTT
CDR3: CASSSRVAVEPQHF

V: TRBV5-4
D: TRBD2
J: TRBJ2-7
size: .
DNA: TGTGCCAGCAGCTGGGGACTAGCGGGGCCTACTAACCTCTACGAGCAGTACTTC
CDR3: CASSWGLAGPTNLYEQYF

V: TRBV6-5
D: .
J: TRBJ1-1
size: .
DNA: TGTGCCAGCAGTTACTCCAGAGGGACTGAAGCTTTCTTT
CDR3: CASSYSRGTEAFF

V: TRBV5-6
D: .
J: TRBJ2-5
size: .
DNA: TGTGCCAGCAGCTTCGGGGGAGAGACCCAGTACTTC
CDR3: CASSFGGETQYF

V: TRBV5-1
D: .
J: TRBJ2-3
size: .
DNA: TGCGCCAGCAGCTTGAGGGAGGACGGCACAGATACGCAGTATTTT
CDR3: CASSLREDGTDTQYF

V: TRBV5-6
D: TRBD1
J: TRBJ2-1
size: .
DNA: TGTGCCAGCAGCTTGCTTACAGGGGGAAACAATGAGCAGTTCTTC
CDR3: CASSLLTGGNNEQFF

V: TRBV6-6
D: .
J: TRBJ2-1
size: once
DNA: TGTGCCAGCACCGAGCTCCCGAGCTCCTACAATGAGCAGTTCTTC
CDR3: CASTELPSSYNEQFF

V: TRBV5-6
D: TRBD2
J: TRBJ2-7
size: .
DNA: TGTGCCAGCAGCCCAGGACTAGCTAGCTACGAGCAGTACTTC
CDR3: CASSPGLASYEQYF

V: TRBV19
D: .
J: TRBJ1-5
size: .
DNA: TGTGCCAGTAGCCTCTCCGGGAGTCAGCCCCAGCATTTT
CDR3: CASSLSGSQPQHF

V: TRBV28
D: .
J: TRBJ1-2
size: .
DNA: TGTGCCAGCAGTTGGGCGACCATATACAGGGAGTGGAAGGGCTACACCTTC
CDR3: CASSWATIYREWKGYTF

V: TRBV18
D: TRBD2
J: TRBJ2-7
size: .
DNA: TGTGCCAGCTCTCCTTCCGGGAGGCACTCCTACGAGCAGTACTTC
CDR3: CASSPSGRHSYEQYF

V: TRBV4-1
D: .
J: TRBJ2-1
size: .
DNA: TGCGCCAGCAGCCGCACGAGGACCGTAGGAGGGGAGCAGTTCTTC
CDR3: CASSRTRTVGGEQFF

V: TRBV11-2
D: .
J: TRBJ1-4
size: .
DNA: TGTGCCAGCAGCTTATCGGGGTCCGGTGGAAAACTGCTTTTT
CDR3: CASSLSGSGGKLLF

V: TRBV10-3
D: TRBD1
J: TRBJ2-2
size: .
DNA: TGTGCCACTTCGGGACAGCAGTACTCAATCAACACCGGGGAGCTGTTTTTT
CDR3: CATSGQQYSINTGELFF

V: TRBV29-1
D: .
J: TRBJ2-3
size: .
DNA: TGCAGCGTTGATAAGTTACTGAACACAGATACGCAGTATTTT
CDR3: CSVDKLLNTDTQYF

V: TRBV7-2
D: .
J: TRBJ1-2
size: .
DNA: TGTGCCAGCAGCTTAGTCCAGGGCCTCACTAACTATGGCTACACCTTC
CDR3: CASSLVQGLTNYGYTF

V: TRBV10-1
D: TRBD2
J: TRBJ2-7
size: .
DNA: TGCGCCAGCAGCACTAGCGGGAGTTACGAGCAGTACTTC
CDR3: CASSTSGSYEQYF

V: TRBV5-1
D: TRBD2
J: TRBJ2-1
size: .
DNA: TGCGCCAGCAGACTAGCGGTATCCTACAATGAGCAGTTCTTC
CDR3: CASRLAVSYNEQFF

V: TRBV5-1
D: .
J: TRBJ2-3
size: .
DNA: TGCGCCAGCAGCTTGGGACAGGGGGCGCGTCTAGCGGGAGGCCATACGCAGTATTTT
CDR3: CASSLGQGARLAGGHTQYF

V: TRBV7-2
D: .
J: TRBJ2-2
size: .
DNA: TGTGCCAGCAGCTCCCCGGCGGGAAGATTAAACACCGGGGAGCTGTTTTTT
CDR3: CASSSPAGRLNTGELFF

V: TRBV28
D: .
J: TRBJ2-3
size: once
DNA: TGTGCCAGCAGTTTACTTCTCAGCGGATCAACAGATACGCAGTATTTT
CDR3: CASSLLLSGSTDTQYF

V: TRBV11-2
D: TRBD2
J: TRBJ2-1
size: .
DNA: TGTGCCAGCAGCTTAGTGGTTCTAGCGGGAGCTGAGCAGTTCTTC
CDR3: CASSLVVLAGAEQFF

V: TRBV19
D: TRBD1
J: TRBJ2-2
size: .
DNA: TGTGCCAGTACCTGGGTGGGACAGGGGAACACCGGGGAGCTGTTTTTT
CDR3: CASTWVGQGNTGELFF